This T cell receptor (beta chain) was obtained from a study of OX40 agonist ivuxolimab in advanced cancers. Study-level background: Ivuxolimab was a fully human IgG2 agonistic monoclonal antibody targeting the costimulatory receptor OX40 (CD134). Intravenous ivuxolimab was administered to patients every 2 weeks at six dose levels: 0.01, 0.1, 0.3, 1.5, 3 and 10 mg/kg. Of the approximately 50 dose-escalation patients, hepatocellular carcinoma was present in roughly 19, melanoma in roughly 15, renal cell carcinoma in 9 and head and neck cancer in 9. In the dose-escalation cohort, 82.7% of patients were male, and the mean age was around 60 years, with a range of 23 to 79. Prior anti-PD-1, anti-PD-L1 or anti-CTLA-4 therapy was permitted, and approximately 39% of dose-escalation patients had received checkpoint inhibitors. Partial responses were achieved by three dose-escalation patients, of whom one had hepatocellular carcinoma and two had cutaneous melanoma. The purpose of peripheral TCRbeta sequencing was to test whether ivuxolimab changed TCR sequence diversity and led to clonal T-cell expansion. The paper reports the monotherapy dose-escalation portion (N of about 50 patients) of the phase I ivuxolimab trial. Summary of the overall study and its limitations: In the 0.1-3.0 mg/kg groups, partial responders had among the lowest normalized peripheral clonal expansion, particularly in CD8+ T cells. After ivuxolimab, CD8+ T cells had more expanded clones than CD4+ T cells on average. The antigen specificity of the clonally expanded peripheral T cells was not determined. At doses from 0.1 to 3.0 mg/kg, clonal expansion was seen in both CD4+ and CD8+ blood T cells between baseline and week 6. Low levels of normalized T-cell clonal expansion were also seen in some patients who did not respond.

The trial excluded patients who had a history of autoimmune disease or who were on systemic immunosuppression. Peripheral blood for TCR sequencing was collected from all dose cohorts at baseline, on cycle 4 day 1, and on cycle 7 day 1. Samples were obtained from an open-label, multicenter, first-in-human phase I dose-escalation trial of ivuxolimab. Adults with locally advanced or metastatic melanoma, renal cell, hepatocellular, or head and neck squamous cell carcinoma were enrolled in the trial. CD4+ and CD8+ T cells were sorted separately from peripheral blood before TCR sequencing. Genomic DNA was isolated from the sorted cells so that the TCRbeta CDR3 region could be sequenced. The immunoSEQ Assay was used to sequence the TCRbeta CDR3 regions. TCRdb took over this immuneACCESS table, retaining in-frame rearrangements with V and J assigned. Such tables are incomplete; in checked studies, under half of the missing clones stem from an unresolved V gene, and the remainder is unexplained. The sample yields under 55,000 clones; 80% to 90% were counted once. 6% to 8% of the sample lies in the top ten.

As regards this clone: Its antigen remains unidentified. No much larger clone exists at a distance of one base, and base qualities are not known.

Its CDR3 holds 15 amino acids, cysteine through phenylalanine. Only the CDR3 DNA stays, 45 bases, in frame from base 1. The junction carries 10 bases between V and J, which are trimmed by 0 bases and 1 base respectively. CDR1 and CDR2 (SGHRS, YFSETQ) derive from the germline V gene. The rearranged segments are TRBV5-1 and TRBJ2-5, with the identity of the D gene unclear. Here the sequenced sample was CD4+ or CD8+ T cells sorted from blood, taken in a trial of the OX40 agonist ivuxolimab. This receptor was taken from an adult with an advanced solid tumor such as melanoma, head and neck, liver or kidney cancer. The nucleotides are TGCGCCAGCAGCTTGGACGCAGGCAGCCAAGAGACCCAGTACTTC. It encodes CASSLDAGSQETQYF.